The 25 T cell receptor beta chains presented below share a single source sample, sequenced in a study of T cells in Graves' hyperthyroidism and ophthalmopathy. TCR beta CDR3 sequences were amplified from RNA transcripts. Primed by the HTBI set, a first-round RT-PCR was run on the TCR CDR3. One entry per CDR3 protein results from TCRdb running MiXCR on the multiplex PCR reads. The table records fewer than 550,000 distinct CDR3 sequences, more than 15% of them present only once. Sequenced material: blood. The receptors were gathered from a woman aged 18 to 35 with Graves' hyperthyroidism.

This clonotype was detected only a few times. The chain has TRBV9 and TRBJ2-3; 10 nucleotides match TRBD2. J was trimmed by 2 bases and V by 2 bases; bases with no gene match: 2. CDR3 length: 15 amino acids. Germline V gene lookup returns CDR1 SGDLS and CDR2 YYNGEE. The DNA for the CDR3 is TGTGCCAGCAGCGTCGGACTAGCGGACACAGATACGCAGTATTTT. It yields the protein CASSVGLADTDTQYF.

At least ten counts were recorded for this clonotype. CDR3 residues: CASSFGGDQPQHF. The CDR3 coding sequence is TGTGCCAGCAGTTTCGGCGGGGATCAGCCCCAGCATTTT. V gene TRBV27 combines with J gene TRBJ1-5, with unresolved D. The CDR3 is 13 residues long. V shed 3 bases and J shed 5 bases, with 8 bases lying between them. Germline V gene data show CDR1 as MNHEY and CDR2 as SMNVEV (reference sequence).

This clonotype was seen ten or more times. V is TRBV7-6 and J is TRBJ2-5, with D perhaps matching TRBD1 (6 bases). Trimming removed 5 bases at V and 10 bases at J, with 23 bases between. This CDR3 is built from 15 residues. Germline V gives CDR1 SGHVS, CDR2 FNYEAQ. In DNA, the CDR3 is TGTGCCAGCAGCCCGGCATGGACAGCTGGCCCGGGCCAGTACTTC. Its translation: CASSPAWTAGPGQYF.

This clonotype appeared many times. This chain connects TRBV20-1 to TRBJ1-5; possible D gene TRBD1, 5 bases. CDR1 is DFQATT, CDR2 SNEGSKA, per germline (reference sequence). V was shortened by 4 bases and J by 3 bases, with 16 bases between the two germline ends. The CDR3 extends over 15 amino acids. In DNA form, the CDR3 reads TGCAGTGCTATTACGGGACCCTGGTCCAATCAGCCCCAGCATTTT. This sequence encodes CSAITGPWSNQPQHF.

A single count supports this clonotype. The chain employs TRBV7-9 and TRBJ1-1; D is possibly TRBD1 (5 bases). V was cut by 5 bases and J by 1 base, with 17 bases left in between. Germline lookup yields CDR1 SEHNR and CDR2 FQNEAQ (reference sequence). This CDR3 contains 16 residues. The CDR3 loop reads CASSPYPRGRNTEAFF. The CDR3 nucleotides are TGTGCCAGCAGCCCCTATCCCCGGGGCCGGAACACTGAAGCTTTCTTT. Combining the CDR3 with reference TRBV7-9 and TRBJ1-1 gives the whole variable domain DTGVSQNPRHKITKRGQNVTFRCDPISEHNRLYWYRQTLGQGPEFLTYFQNEAQLEKSRLLSDRFSAERPKGSFSTLEIQRTEQGDSAMYLCASSPYPRGRNTEAFFGQGTRLTVV.

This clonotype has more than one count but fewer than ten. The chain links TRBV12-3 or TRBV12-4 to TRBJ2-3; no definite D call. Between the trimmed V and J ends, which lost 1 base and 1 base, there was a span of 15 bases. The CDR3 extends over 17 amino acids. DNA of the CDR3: TGTGCCAGCAGTTTAGTGATGGGCGATGATGGCACAGATACGCAGTATTTT. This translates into CASSLVMGDDGTDTQYF.

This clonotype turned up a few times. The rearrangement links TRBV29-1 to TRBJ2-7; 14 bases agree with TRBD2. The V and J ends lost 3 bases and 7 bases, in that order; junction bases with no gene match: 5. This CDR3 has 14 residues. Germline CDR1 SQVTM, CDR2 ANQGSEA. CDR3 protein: CSVDGLAGGREQYF. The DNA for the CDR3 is TGCAGCGTTGACGGACTAGCGGGGGGACGGGAGCAGTACTTC.

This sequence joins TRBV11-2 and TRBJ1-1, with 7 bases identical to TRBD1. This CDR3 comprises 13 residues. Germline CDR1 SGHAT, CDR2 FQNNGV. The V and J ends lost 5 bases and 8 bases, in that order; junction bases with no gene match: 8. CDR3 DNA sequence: TGTGCCAGCAGCCCACTCGTGGACAGGGAAGCTTTCTTT. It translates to CASSPLVDREAFF.

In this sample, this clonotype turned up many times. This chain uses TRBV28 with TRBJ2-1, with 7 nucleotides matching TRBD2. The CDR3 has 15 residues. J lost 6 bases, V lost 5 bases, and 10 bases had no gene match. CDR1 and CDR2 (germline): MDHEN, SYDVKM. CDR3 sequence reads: CASSRGAGDFNEQFF. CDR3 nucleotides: TGTGCCAGCAGTCGCGGTGCGGGGGACTTCAATGAGCAGTTCTTC.

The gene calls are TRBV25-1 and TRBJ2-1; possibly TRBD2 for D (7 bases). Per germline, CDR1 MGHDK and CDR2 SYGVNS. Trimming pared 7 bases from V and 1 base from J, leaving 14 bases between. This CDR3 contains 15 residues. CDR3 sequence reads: CASTQGRGSYNEQFF. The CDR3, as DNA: TGTGCCAGCACCCAGGGGAGGGGATCCTACAATGAGCAGTTCTTC.

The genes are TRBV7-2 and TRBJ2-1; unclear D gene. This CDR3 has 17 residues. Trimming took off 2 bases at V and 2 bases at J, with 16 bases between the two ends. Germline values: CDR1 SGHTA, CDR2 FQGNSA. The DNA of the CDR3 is TGTGCCAGCAGCTTACCTTTCCGGCCCCAGGCCTACAATGAGCAGTTCTTC. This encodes CASSLPFRPQAYNEQFF. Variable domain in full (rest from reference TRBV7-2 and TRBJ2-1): GAGVSQSPSNKVTEKGKDVELRCDPISGHTALYWYRQSLGQGLEFLIYFQGNSAPDKSGLPSDRFSAERTGGSVSTLTIQRTQQEDSAVYLCASSLPFRPQAYNEQFFGPGTRLTVL.

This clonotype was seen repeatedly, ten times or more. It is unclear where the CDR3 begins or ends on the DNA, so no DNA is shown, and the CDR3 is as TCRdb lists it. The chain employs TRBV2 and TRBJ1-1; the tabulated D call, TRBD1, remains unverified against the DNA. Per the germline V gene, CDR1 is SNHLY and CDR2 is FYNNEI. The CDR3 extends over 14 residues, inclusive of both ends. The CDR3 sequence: CASILGQGAPEAFF.

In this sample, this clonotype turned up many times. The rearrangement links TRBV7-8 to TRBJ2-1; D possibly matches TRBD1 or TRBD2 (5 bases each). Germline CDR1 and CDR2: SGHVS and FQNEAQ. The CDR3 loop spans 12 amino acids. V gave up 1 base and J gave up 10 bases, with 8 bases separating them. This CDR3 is CASSLVGREQFF. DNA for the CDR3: TGTGCCAGCAGCTTAGTGGGACGCGAGCAGTTCTTC. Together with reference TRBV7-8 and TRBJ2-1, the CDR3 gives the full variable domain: GAGVSQSPRYKVAKRGQDVALRCDPISGHVSLFWYQQALGQGPEFLTYFQNEAQLDKSGLPSDRFFAERPEGSVSTLKIQRTQQEDSAVYLCASSLVGREQFFGPGTRLTVL.

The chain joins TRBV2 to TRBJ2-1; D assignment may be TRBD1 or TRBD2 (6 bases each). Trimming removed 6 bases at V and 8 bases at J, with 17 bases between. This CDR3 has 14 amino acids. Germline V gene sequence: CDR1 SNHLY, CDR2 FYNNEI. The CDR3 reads CASSPIGGVDEQFF. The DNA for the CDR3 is TGTGCCAGCAGCCCGATCGGGGGCGTCGATGAGCAGTTCTTC.

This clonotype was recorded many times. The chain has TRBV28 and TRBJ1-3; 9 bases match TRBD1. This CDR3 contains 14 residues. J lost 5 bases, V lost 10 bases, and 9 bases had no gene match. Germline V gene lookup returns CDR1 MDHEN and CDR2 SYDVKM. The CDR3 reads CATRETGGRNTIYF. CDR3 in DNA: TGTGCCACCAGAGAGACAGGGGGTAGAAACACCATATATTTT.

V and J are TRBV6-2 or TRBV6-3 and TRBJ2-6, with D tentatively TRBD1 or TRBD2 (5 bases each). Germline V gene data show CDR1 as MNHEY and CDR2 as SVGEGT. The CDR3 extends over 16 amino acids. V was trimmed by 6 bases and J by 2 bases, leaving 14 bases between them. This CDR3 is CASSLQGRAGANVLTF. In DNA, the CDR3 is TGTGCCAGCAGCCTCCAGGGACGAGCTGGGGCCAACGTCCTGACTTTC.

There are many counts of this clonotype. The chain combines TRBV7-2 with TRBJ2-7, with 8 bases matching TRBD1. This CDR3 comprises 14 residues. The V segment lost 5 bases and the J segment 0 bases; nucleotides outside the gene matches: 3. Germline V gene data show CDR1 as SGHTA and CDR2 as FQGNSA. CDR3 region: CASSQDRGSYEQYF. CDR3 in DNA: TGTGCCAGCAGCCAAGACAGGGGCTCCTACGAGCAGTACTTC.

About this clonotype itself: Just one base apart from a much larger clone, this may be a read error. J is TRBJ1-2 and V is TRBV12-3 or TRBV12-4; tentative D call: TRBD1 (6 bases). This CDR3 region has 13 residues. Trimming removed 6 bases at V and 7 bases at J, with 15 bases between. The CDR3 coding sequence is TGTGCCAGCAGCCGACAGGTGGACTGTGGCTACACCTTC. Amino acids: CASSRQVDCGYTF.

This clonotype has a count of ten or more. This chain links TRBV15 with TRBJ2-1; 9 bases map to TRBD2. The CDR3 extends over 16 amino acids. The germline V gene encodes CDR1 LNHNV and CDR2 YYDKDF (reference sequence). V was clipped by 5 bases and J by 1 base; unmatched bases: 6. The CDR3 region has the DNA TGTGCCACCAGCCGGACTCTAGCGGGATCCTACAATGAGCAGTTCTTC. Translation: CATSRTLAGSYNEQFF.

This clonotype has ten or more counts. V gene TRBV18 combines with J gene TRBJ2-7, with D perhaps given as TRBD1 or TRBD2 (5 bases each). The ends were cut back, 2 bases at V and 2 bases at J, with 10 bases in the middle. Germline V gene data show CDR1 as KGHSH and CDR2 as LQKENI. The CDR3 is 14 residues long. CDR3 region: CASSPETGPYEQYF. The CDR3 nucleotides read TGTGCCAGCTCACCAGAGACGGGACCCTACGAGCAGTACTTC.

The CDR3 sequence is CASSQLAGGPSYEQYF. DNA of the CDR3: TGCGCCAGCAGCCAACTAGCGGGAGGGCCCTCCTACGAGCAGTACTTC. This rearrangement joins TRBV4-1 to TRBJ2-7, with TRBD2 identical over 12 bases. The germline V gene encodes CDR1 MGHRA and CDR2 YSYEKL. The CDR3 is made up of 16 amino acids. J was trimmed by 0 bases and V by 2 bases; bases with no gene match: 2.

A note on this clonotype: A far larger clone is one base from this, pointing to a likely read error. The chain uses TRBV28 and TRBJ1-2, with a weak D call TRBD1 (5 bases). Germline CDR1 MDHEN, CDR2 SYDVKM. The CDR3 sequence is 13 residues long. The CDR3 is CASSPTGNYGHTF. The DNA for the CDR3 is TGTGCCAGCAGCCCCACAGGAAACTATGGCCACACCTTC.

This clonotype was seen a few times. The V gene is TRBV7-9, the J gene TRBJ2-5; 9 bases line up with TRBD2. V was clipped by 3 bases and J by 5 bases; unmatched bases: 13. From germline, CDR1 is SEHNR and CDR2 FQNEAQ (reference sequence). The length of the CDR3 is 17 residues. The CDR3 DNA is TGTGCCAGCAGCTTGGGTAGCGGGAGTTTTCTCGGGGAGACCCAGTACTTC. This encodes CASSLGSGSFLGETQYF.

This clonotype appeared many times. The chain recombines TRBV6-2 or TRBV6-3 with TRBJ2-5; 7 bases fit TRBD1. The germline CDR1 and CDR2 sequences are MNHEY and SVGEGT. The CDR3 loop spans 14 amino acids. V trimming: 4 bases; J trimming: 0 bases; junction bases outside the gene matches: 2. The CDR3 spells CASSSQGNQETQYF. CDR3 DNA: TGTGCCAGCAGTTCACAGGGGAACCAAGAGACCCAGTACTTC.

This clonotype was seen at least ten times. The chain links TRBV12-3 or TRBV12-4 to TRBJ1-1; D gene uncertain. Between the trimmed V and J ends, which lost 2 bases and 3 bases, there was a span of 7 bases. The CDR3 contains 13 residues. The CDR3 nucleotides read TGTGCCAGCAGTTTAACCCCCTACACTGAAGCTTTCTTT. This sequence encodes CASSLTPYTEAFF.